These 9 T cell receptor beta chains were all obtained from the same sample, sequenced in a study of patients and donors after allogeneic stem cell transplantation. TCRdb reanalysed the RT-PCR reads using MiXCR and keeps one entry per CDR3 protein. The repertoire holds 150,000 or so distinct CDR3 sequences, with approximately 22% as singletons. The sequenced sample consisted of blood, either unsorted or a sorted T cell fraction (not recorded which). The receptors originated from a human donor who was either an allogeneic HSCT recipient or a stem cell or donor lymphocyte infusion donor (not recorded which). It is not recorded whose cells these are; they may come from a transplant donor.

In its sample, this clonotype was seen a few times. The CDR3 loop reads CAWSRRRAGGSEKLFF. The CDR3 bases are TGTGCCTGGAGTCGTAGAAGGGCAGGGGGAAGTGAAAAACTGTTTTTT. V and J are TRBV30 and TRBJ1-4, with TRBD1 matching 7 bases. The germline CDR1 and CDR2 sequences are GTSNPN and SVGIG (reference sequence). Unmatched junction bases numbered 13, after V lost 2 bases and J lost 7 bases. CDR3 length: 16 amino acids.

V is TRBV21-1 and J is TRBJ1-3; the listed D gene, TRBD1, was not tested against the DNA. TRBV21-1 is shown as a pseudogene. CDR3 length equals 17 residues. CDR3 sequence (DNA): TGTGCCAGCAGCAAAGAGGGGGAACCTATCTCTGGAAACACCATATATTTT. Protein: CASSKEGEPISGNTIYF.

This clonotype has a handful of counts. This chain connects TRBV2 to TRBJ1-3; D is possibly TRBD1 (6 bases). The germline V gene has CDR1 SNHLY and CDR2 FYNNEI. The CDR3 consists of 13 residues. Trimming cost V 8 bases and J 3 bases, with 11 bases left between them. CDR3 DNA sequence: TGTGCCAGCGCGGGGGCAGTTGGAAACACCATATATTTT. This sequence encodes CASAGAVGNTIYF.

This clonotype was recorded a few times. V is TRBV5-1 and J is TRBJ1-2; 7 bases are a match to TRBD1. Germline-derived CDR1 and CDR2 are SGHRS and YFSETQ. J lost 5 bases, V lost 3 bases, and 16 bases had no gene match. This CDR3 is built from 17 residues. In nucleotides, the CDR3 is TGCGCCAGCAGCTCACCGGGACAGCTTATGATGGGATATGGCTACACCTTC. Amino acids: CASSSPGQLMMGYGYTF.

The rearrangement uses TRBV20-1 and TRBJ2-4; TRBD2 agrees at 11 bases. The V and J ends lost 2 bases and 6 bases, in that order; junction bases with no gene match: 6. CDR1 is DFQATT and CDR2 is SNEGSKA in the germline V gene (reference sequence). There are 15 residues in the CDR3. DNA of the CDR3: TGCAGTGCTAGACACTACGGACTAGCGGGAAACATTCAGTACTTC. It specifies CSARHYGLAGNIQYF.

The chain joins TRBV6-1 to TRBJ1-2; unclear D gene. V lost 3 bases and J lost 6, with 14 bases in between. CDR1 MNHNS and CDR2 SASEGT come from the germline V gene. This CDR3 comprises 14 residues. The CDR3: CASSERRASDGYTF. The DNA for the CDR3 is TGTGCCAGCAGTGAGAGACGGGCCTCCGATGGCTACACCTTC.

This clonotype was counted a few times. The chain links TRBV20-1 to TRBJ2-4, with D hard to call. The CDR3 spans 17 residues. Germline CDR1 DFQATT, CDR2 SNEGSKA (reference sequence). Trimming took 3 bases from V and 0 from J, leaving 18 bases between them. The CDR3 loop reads CSASGSLSFLAKNIQYF. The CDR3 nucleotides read TGCAGTGCTAGTGGTAGCTTATCATTCCTAGCCAAAAACATTCAGTACTTC.

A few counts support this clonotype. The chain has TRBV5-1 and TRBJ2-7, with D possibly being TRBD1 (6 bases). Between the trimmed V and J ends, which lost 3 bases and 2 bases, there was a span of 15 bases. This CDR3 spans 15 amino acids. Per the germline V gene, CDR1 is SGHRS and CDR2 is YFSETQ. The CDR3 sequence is CASSSRSDSTYEQYF. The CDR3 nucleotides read TGCGCCAGCAGCTCCAGATCGGACAGTACCTACGAGCAGTACTTC.

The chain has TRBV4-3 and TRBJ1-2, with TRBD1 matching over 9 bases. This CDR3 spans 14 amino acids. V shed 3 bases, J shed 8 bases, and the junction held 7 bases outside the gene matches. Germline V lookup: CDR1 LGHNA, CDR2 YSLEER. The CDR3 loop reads CASSQDRGVEGYTF. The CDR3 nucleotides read TGCGCCAGCAGCCAGGACAGGGGAGTGGAAGGCTACACCTTC.